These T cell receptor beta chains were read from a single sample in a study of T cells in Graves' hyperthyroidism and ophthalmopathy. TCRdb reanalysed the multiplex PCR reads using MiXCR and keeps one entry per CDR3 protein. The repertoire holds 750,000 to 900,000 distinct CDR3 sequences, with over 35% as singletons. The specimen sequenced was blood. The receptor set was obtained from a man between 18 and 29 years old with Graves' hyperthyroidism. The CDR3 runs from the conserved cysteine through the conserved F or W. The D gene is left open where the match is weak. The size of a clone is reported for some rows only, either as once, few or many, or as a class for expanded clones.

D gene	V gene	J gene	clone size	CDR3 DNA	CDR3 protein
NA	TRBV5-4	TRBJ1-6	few	TGTGCCAGCAGCTTGGACGGAAGCTATAATTCACCCCTCCACTTT	CASSLDGSYNSPLHF
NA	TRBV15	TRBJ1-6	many	TGTGCCACCAGCAGTCATGGGTGGGAGTCACCCCTCCACTTT	CATSSHGWESPLHF
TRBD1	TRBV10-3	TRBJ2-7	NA	TGTGCCATCAGCGAGGGGGGACAGGGGGACCACGAGCAGTACTTC	CAISEGGQGDHEQYF
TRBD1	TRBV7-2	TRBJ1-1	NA	TGTGCCAGCAGCTCACGGACAGGGGCCTTCCGGAACACTGAAGCTTTCTTT	CASSSRTGAFRNTEAFF
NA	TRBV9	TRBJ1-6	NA	TGTGCCAGCAGCTCACAGGGCGAATCACCCCTCCACTTT	CASSSQGESPLHF
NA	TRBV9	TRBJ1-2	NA	TGTGCCAGCAGCGTAGGAGGGATGAGTGGAAACACCTTC	CASSVGGMSGNTF
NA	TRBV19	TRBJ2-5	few	TGTGCCAGTAGTATTGGGGTCAGGCAAGAGACCCAGTACTTC	CASSIGVRQETQYF
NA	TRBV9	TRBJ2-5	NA	TGTGCCAGCAGCGTAGCTTCCGGGGTCCAAGAGACCCAGTACTTC	CASSVASGVQETQYF
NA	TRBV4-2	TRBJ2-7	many	TGTGCCAGCAGCCCTCACGCATGGGAGAACGAGCAGTACTTC	CASSPHAWENEQYF
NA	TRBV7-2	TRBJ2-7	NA	TGTGCCAGCAGTCGGATGGCCCGAACCCCGCACTTC	CASSRMARTPHF
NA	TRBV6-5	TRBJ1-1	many	TGTGCCGTCTCGTCCCCGAACACTGAAGCTTTCTTT	CAVSSPNTEAFF
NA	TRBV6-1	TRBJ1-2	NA	TGTGCCAGCAGTAACTTCAGGGACACCAACTATGGCTACACCTTC	CASSNFRDTNYGYTF
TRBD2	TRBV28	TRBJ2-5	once	TGTGCCAGCGAAGGGACTAGCGGGAGGCGGTTCGAAGAGACCCAGTACTTC	CASEGTSGRRFEETQYF
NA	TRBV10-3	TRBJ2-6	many	TGTGCCATCAGTGGGCAGGGTCTTATGTCTGACGGGGCCAACGTCCTGACTTTC	CAISGQGLMSDGANVLTF
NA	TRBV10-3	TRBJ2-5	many	TGTGCCATCAGTGGCACCGGACAAGAGACCCAGTACTTC	CAISGTGQETQYF